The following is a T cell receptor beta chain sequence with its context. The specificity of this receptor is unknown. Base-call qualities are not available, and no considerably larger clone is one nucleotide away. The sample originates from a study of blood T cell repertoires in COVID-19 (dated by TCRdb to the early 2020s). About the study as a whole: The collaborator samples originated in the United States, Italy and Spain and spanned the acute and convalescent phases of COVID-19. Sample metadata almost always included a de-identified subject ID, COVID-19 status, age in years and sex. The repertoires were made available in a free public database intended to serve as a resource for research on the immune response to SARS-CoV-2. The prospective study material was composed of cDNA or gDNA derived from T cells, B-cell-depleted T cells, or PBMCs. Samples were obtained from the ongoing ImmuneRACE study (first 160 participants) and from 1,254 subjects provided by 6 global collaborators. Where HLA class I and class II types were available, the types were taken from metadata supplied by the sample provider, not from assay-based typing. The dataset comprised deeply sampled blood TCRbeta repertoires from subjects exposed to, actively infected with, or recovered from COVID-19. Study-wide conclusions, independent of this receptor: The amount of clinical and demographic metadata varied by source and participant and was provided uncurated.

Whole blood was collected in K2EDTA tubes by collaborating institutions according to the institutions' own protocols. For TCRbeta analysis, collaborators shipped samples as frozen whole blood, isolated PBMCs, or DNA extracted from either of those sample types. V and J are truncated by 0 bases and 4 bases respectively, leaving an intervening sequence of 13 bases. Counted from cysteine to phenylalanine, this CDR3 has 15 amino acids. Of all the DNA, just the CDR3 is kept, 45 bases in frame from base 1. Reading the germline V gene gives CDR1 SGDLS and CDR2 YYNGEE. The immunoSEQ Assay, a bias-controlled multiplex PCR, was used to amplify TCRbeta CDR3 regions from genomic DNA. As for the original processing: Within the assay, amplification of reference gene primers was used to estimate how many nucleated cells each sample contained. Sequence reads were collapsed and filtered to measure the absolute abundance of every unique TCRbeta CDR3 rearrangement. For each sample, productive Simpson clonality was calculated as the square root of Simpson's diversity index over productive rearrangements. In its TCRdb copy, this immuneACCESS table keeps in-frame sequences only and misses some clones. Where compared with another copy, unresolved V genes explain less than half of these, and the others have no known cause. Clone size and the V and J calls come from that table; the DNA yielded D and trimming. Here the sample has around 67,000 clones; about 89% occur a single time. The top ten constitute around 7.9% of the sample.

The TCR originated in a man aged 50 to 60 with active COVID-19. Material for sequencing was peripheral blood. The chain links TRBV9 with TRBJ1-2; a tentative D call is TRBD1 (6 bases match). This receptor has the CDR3 CASSVDGGGSYGYTF. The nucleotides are TGTGCCAGCAGCGTAGATGGGGGCGGGAGCTATGGCTACACCTTC.